These 31 T cell receptor beta chains were all obtained from the same sample, sequenced in a study of T cell changes during pregnancy in multiple sclerosis. Profiling relied on immunoSEQ multiplex PCR, and the TCRdb table lists in-frame clones only, not all of them. The sample has some 41,000 clones; roughly 90% are singletons. The specimen was PBMCs (not recorded whether the cells were cultured). The receptors shown here come from a female donor with multiple sclerosis, enrolled in a pregnancy study.

This chain connects TRBV6-5 to TRBJ1-3; 9 nucleotides match TRBD1. Per germline, CDR1 MNHEY and CDR2 SVGAGI. The CDR3 loop spans 15 amino acids. V was clipped by 6 bases and J by 2 bases; unmatched bases: 5. CDR3 sequence reads: CASRSGQGTGNTIYF. CDR3 DNA: TGTGCCAGCAGATCGGGACAGGGCACTGGAAACACCATATATTTT.

The gene calls are TRBV5-1 and TRBJ1-2; 11 bases match TRBD1. The CDR3 runs 17 residues. Germline V gives CDR1 SGHRS, CDR2 YFSETQ. The trim removed 4 bases at V and 3 bases at J, leaving 11 bases unmatched. In DNA form, the CDR3 reads TGCGCCAGCAGCCCTGGACAGGGGGCAGAGCTGGACTATGGCTACACCTTC. It is translated as CASSPGQGAELDYGYTF.

This clone was observed a handful of times. This chain uses TRBV6-5 with TRBJ1-2; unclear D gene. Trimming took off 8 bases at V and 8 bases at J, with 9 bases between the two ends. Germline CDR1 and CDR2: MNHEY and SVGAGI. CDR3 length: 10 residues. The chain's CDR3 is CASWAMGYTF. CDR3 nucleotide sequence: TGTGCCAGCTGGGCGATGGGCTACACCTTC.

This clone was counted between two and nine times. This chain connects TRBV2 to TRBJ2-4; D is perhaps TRBD2 (5 bases). From germline, CDR1 is SNHLY and CDR2 FYNNEI. The ends were cut back, 3 bases at V and 0 bases at J, with 9 bases in the middle. This CDR3 region has 15 residues. The CDR3 sequence is CASSETTLAKNIQYF. Here the CDR3 DNA reads TGTGCCAGCAGTGAGACTACCCTAGCCAAAAACATTCAGTACTTC.

The chain has TRBV29-1 and TRBJ2-7; D unclear. CDR3 length: 11 amino acids. With 4 bases removed from V and 3 bases from J, the gap between germline ends came to 7 bases. The germline gives CDR1 SQVTM, CDR2 ANQGSEA. Written as DNA, the CDR3 is TGCAGCGTTGGGGCCAACTACGAGCAGTACTTC. It codes for CSVGANYEQYF.

The rearrangement uses TRBV15 and TRBJ2-2; D perhaps matches TRBD2 (6 bases). The CDR3 has 17 residues. Germline CDR1 and CDR2: LNHNV and YYDKDF (reference sequence). Trimming took off 5 bases at V and 3 bases at J, with 19 bases between the two ends. CDR3 DNA sequence: TGTGCCACCAGCGCTCGTTATGGGGAGGCGGACACCGGGGAGCTGTTTTTT. Its translation: CATSARYGEADTGELFF. Full variable domain (missing parts from reference TRBV15 and TRBJ2-2): DAMVIQNPRYQVTQFGKPVTLSCSQTLNHNVMYWYQQKSSQAPKLLFHYYDKDFNNEADTPDNFQSRRPNTSFCFLDIRSPGLGDTAMYLCATSARYGEADTGELFFGEGSRLTVL.

The chain joins TRBV27 to TRBJ2-2, with TRBD1 matching 8 bases. Unmatched junction bases numbered 3, after V lost 0 bases and J lost 0 bases. This CDR3 is built from 17 residues. Germline CDR1 is MNHEY and CDR2 is SMNVEV (reference sequence). The CDR3 here is CASSLSTGVSNTGELFF. The CDR3 DNA is TGTGCCAGCAGTTTATCGACAGGGGTCTCGAACACCGGGGAGCTGTTTTTT.

This clone was recorded once. The V call is TRBV6-6, the J call TRBJ2-3; tentatively, D is TRBD2 (5 bases). Germline V gene data show CDR1 as MNHNY and CDR2 as SVGAGI (reference sequence). V was clipped by 8 bases and J by 5 bases, with 17 bases between them. This CDR3 spans 14 amino acids. The CDR3, as DNA: TGTGCCAGCTCTTTGAGGGTCCGCGGAGATACGCAGTATTTT. As protein: CASSLRVRGDTQYF.

J is TRBJ2-7 and V is TRBV19; 7 nucleotides line up with TRBD2. Trimming at V came to 5 bases and at J to 1 base, leaving 11 bases not matched to a gene. Germline V gene lookup returns CDR1 LNHDA and CDR2 SQIVND (reference sequence). There are 16 residues in the CDR3. CDR3 amino acids: CASSPRTSALSYEQYF. CDR3 sequence (DNA): TGTGCCAGTAGTCCCCGTACTAGCGCGCTTTCCTACGAGCAGTACTTC.

This clone was seen only once. This sequence joins TRBV6-1 and TRBJ2-2, with D possibly matching TRBD2 (5 bases). CDR3 length equals 17 residues. V was trimmed by 1 base and J by 0 bases, leaving 12 bases between them. From germline, CDR1 is MNHNS and CDR2 SASEGT. CDR3 sequence (DNA): TGTGCCAGCAGTGAAGTATGGCTAGCAACGAACACCGGGGAGCTGTTTTTT. This encodes CASSEVWLATNTGELFF.

The chain has TRBV4-2 and TRBJ2-7, with D perhaps TRBD2 (6 bases). V was cut by 1 base and J by 1 base, with 11 bases left in between. Germline V gene lookup returns CDR1 LGHNA and CDR2 YNFKEQ. This CDR3 spans 15 amino acids. The CDR3 region is CASSQVTSFSYEQYF. In DNA form, the CDR3 reads TGTGCCAGCAGCCAAGTAACTAGCTTTTCCTACGAGCAGTACTTC.

V gene TRBV9 combines with J gene TRBJ2-3, with 9 bases identical to TRBD2. This CDR3 spans 17 amino acids. The germline V gene encodes CDR1 SGDLS and CDR2 YYNGEE. J lost 2 bases, V lost 0 bases, and 7 bases had no gene match. The CDR3 region is CASSVARLAESTDTQYF. The CDR3 DNA sequence: TGTGCCAGCAGCGTAGCCAGACTAGCGGAATCCACAGATACGCAGTATTTT.

The J gene is TRBJ2-2, the V gene TRBV4-1; 10 bases fit TRBD2. CDR1 and CDR2 (germline): MGHRA, YSYEKL. This CDR3 has 15 amino acids. J was trimmed by 7 bases and V by 7 bases; bases with no gene match: 9. This CDR3 reads CASTSSGSMNGELFF. The DNA of the CDR3 is TGCGCCAGCACCTCTAGCGGGAGTATGAACGGGGAGCTGTTTTTT.

The chain couples TRBV11-3 to TRBJ2-1; maybe TRBD2 (5 bases). Germline lookup yields CDR1 SGHNT and CDR2 YENEEA. CDR3 length: 15 residues. Trimming removed 5 bases from V and 5 bases from J, with 16 bases in between. CDR3 in amino acids: CASSLSGLPNNEQFF. The CDR3 region has the DNA TGTGCCAGCAGCCTCAGCGGTCTCCCTAACAATGAGCAGTTCTTC.

This CDR3 is CAWSVLGRTPNYGYTF. The CDR3 nucleotides are TGTGCCTGGAGTGTACTAGGGAGGACCCCTAACTATGGCTACACCTTC. J is TRBJ1-2 and V is TRBV30; D unresolved. V dropped 0 bases and J dropped 0 bases, with 14 bases sitting between them. The CDR3 sequence is 16 residues long. Germline V gene sequence: CDR1 GTSNPN, CDR2 SVGIG (reference sequence).

The chain recombines TRBV19 with TRBJ1-1; TRBD1 matches at 7 bases. This CDR3 comprises 11 residues. V dropped 5 bases and J dropped 11; count of bases not matched to a gene: 5. Germline V gene lookup returns CDR1 LNHDA and CDR2 SQIVND (reference sequence). CDR3 nucleotide sequence: TGTGCCAGTAGTGTCGGACAGGCGGCTTTCTTT. Encoded protein: CASSVGQAAFF. Full variable domain (rest looked up from reference TRBV19 and TRBJ1-1): DGGITQSPKYLFRKEGQNVTLSCEQNLNHDAMYWYRQDPGQGLRLIYYSQIVNDFQKGDIAEGYSVSREKKESFPLTVTSAQKNPTAFYLCASSVGQAAFFGQGTRLTVV.

This clone is judged medium-sized (0.01 to 0.1%). The chain has TRBV6-1 and TRBJ2-7; possibly TRBD2 for D (6 bases). V shed 4 bases and J shed 0 bases, with 13 bases lying between them. Germline V gene lookup returns CDR1 MNHNS and CDR2 SASEGT. CDR3 size: 15 residues. The CDR3 sequence is CASSGGLPSSYEQYF. CDR3 coding DNA: TGTGCCAGCAGTGGGGGACTTCCAAGCTCCTACGAGCAGTACTTC.

The gene calls are TRBV29-1 and TRBJ1-1; D remains ambiguous. CDR1 is SQVTM, CDR2 ANQGSEA, per germline. The CDR3 has 11 residues. V gave up 6 bases and J gave up 3 bases, with 8 bases separating them. For the CDR3, the DNA is TGCAGCGTACGTAGGGACACTGAAGCTTTCTTT. Protein sequence: CSVRRDTEAFF. Supplemented by reference TRBV29-1 and TRBJ1-1, the full variable domain reads SAVISQKPSRDICQRGTSLTIQCQVDSQVTMMFWYRQQPGQSLTLIATANQGSEATYESGFVIDKFPISRPNLTFSTLTVSNMSPEDSSIYLCSVRRDTEAFFGQGTRLTVV.

The chain links TRBV29-1 to TRBJ1-1; D is ambiguous. V lost 4 bases to trimming and J lost 0 bases, with 15 bases between them. The CDR3 loop spans 15 amino acids. Germline CDR1 is SQVTM and CDR2 is ANQGSEA. CDR3 nucleotides: TGCAGCGTTGTCATGACCTCCACAGTGAACACTGAAGCTTTCTTT. This translates into CSVVMTSTVNTEAFF. Looking up the rest from reference TRBV29-1 and TRBJ1-1 gives the full variable domain: SAVISQKPSRDICQRGTSLTIQCQVDSQVTMMFWYRQQPGQSLTLIATANQGSEATYESGFVIDKFPISRPNLTFSTLTVSNMSPEDSSIYLCSVVMTSTVNTEAFFGQGTRLTVV.

V and J are TRBV5-6 and TRBJ2-1, with a possible D match to TRBD2 (6 bases). The V and J ends lost 3 bases and 9 bases respectively, with 19 bases between them. The CDR3 is made up of 15 amino acids. Germline values: CDR1 SGHDT, CDR2 YYEEEE. DNA of the CDR3: TGTGCCAGCAGCTCGCTGGTTGAGCGGGTGACTGAGCAGTTCTTC. This sequence encodes CASSSLVERVTEQFF.

The table lists this clone with a few counts. The V gene is TRBV6-5, the J gene TRBJ1-1, with 7 bases that match TRBD1. The length of the CDR3 is 14 residues. Germline V lookup: CDR1 MNHEY, CDR2 SVGAGI. Germline trimming cut 2 bases from V and 1 base from J; bases unmatched to any gene: 1. The CDR3 coding sequence is TGTGCCAGCAGTTACGACAGGGCGAACACTGAAGCTTTCTTT. Translation: CASSYDRANTEAFF.

This clone was seen a handful of times. The chain employs TRBV6-1 and TRBJ1-2; D is perhaps TRBD1 (5 bases). Germline assignment: CDR1 MNHNS and CDR2 SASEGT. V lost 8 bases and J lost 5, with 21 bases in between. CDR3 length: 15 amino acids. CDR3 in DNA: TGTGCCAGCCGGAGCCGGGACCGCCTCCTTTATGGCTACACCTTC. This sequence encodes CASRSRDRLLYGYTF.

The chain joins TRBV21-1 to TRBJ2-5; the table's D call, TRBD1, has no DNA check behind it. TRBV21-1 is designated a pseudogene. This CDR3 region has 14 residues. The CDR3 region is CASSGQGNKETQYF. Here the CDR3 DNA reads TGTGCCAGCAGCGGACAGGGGAATAAAGAGACCCAGTACTTC.

J is TRBJ2-5 and V is TRBV7-3, with D possibly matching TRBD1 (6 bases). CDR3 length: 17 amino acids. Germline V gene data show CDR1 as SGHTA and CDR2 as FQGTGA. V shed 1 base and J shed 1 base, with 16 bases lying between them. CDR3 sequence reads: CASSLRRTEKSQETQYF. As DNA, the CDR3 is TGTGCCAGCAGCTTAAGGAGGACAGAGAAGAGCCAAGAGACCCAGTACTTC.

As regards this clone: The junction departs from the called germline gene at one end, perhaps through a read error. The gene calls are TRBV11-3 and TRBJ2-1, with 8 bases matching TRBD1. The length of the CDR3 is 15 residues. Germline values: CDR1 SGHNT, CDR2 YENEEA. The CDR3 sequence: CAGSSPSTGDNEQFF. CDR3 sequence (DNA): TGTGCCGGCAGCTCCCCATCGACAGGGGACAATGAGCAGTTCTTC.

The V call is TRBV7-2, the J call TRBJ2-1, with 10 bases that match TRBD1. Germline CDR1 reads SGHTA; CDR2 reads FQGNSA. The CDR3 consists of 16 residues. J lost 2 bases, V lost 5 bases, and 6 bases had no gene match. The DNA for the CDR3 is TGTGCCAGCAGCCCTCACGGACAGGGGGCCTACAATGAGCAGTTCTTC. It translates to CASSPHGQGAYNEQFF.

The chain links TRBV30 to TRBJ2-7, with D unresolved. Germline CDR1 is GTSNPN and CDR2 is SVGIG (reference sequence). The CDR3 sequence is 13 residues long. Trimming cost V 1 base and J 2 bases, with 9 bases left between them. The CDR3 DNA reads as TGTGCCTGGAGTGGCGGCATTCCCTACGAGCAGTACTTC. Protein: CAWSGGIPYEQYF. The full variable domain, in which reference TRBV30 and TRBJ2-7 provide the parts outside the CDR3, is SQTIHQWPATLVQPVGSPLSLECTVEGTSNPNLYWYRQAAGRGLQLLFYSVGIGQISSEVPQNLSASRPQDRQFILSSKKLLLSDSGFYLCAWSGGIPYEQYFGPGTRLTVT.

The chain uses TRBV4-1 and TRBJ2-1; 10 bases are a match to TRBD2. J was trimmed by 8 bases and V by 1 base; bases with no gene match: 11. Germline V lookup: CDR1 MGHRA, CDR2 YSYEKL. The CDR3 consists of 17 residues. Here the CDR3 reads CASSQGGQREGRYEQFF. The CDR3 nucleotides read TGCGCCAGCAGCCAAGGAGGTCAGCGGGAGGGCCGGTATGAGCAGTTCTTC.

The rearrangement uses TRBV7-9 and TRBJ1-2, with D possibly matching TRBD1 (5 bases). The CDR3 extends over 16 amino acids. Trimming left V 2 bases short and J 1 base short, with 14 bases between. Germline V CDR1 and CDR2: SEHNR, FQNEAQ (reference sequence). The CDR3 DNA follows: TGTGCCAGCAGCTTACCGGGACTCGATAATAACTATGGCTACACCTTC. It is translated as CASSLPGLDNNYGYTF.

The chain carries TRBV30 and TRBJ2-7; 7 positions agree with TRBD1. Trimming removed 2 bases from V and 2 bases from J; junction bases left unmatched: 6. The CDR3 loop spans 14 amino acids. Germline values: CDR1 GTSNPN, CDR2 SVGIG (reference sequence). The CDR3 sequence is CAWSRGTDTYEQYF. In nucleotides, the CDR3 is TGTGCCTGGAGTAGGGGGACAGACACCTACGAGCAGTACTTC.

This clone was recorded a few times. The rearrangement links TRBV9 to TRBJ1-5, with TRBD1 as a possible D gene (6 bases). With 3 bases removed from V and 4 bases from J, the gap between germline ends came to 11 bases. The CDR3 contains 14 residues. From germline, CDR1 is SGDLS and CDR2 YYNGEE. The CDR3 here is CASSGPDRNQPQHF. CDR3 nucleotides: TGTGCCAGCAGCGGCCCGGACAGAAATCAGCCCCAGCATTTT.